This is a list of T cell receptor beta chains from one sample in a study of early T cells in non-severe SARS-CoV-2 infection. Each CDR3 protein gets one entry after TCRdb re-called the 5' RACE reads with MiXCR. This table has about 63,000 distinct CDR3 sequences, about an eighth appearing once. What was sequenced was whole blood. These receptors all come from an adult who was a healthcare worker with PCR-confirmed SARS-CoV-2 infection or an uninfected control (not recorded which). Both conserved end residues are part of each CDR3. A D gene is named only where the DNA matches it firmly. Not every row has a clone size; where given, it reads once, few, many or a size class.

v_gene,j_gene,abundance,d_gene,CDR3aa,CDR3nt
TRBV29-1,TRBJ1-1,few,-,CSVLGKRKNTEAFF,TGCAGCGTTTTGGGGAAGAGGAAAAACACTGAAGCTTTCTTT
TRBV6-6,TRBJ1-6,many,TRBD1,CASSRRTGSYNSPLHF,TGTGCCAGCAGTCGCCGGACAGGTTCCTATAATTCACCCCTCCACTTT
TRBV6-5,TRBJ1-5,-,-,CASSYSKVRNQPQHF,TGTGCCAGCAGTTACTCAAAAGTACGCAATCAGCCCCAGCATTTT
TRBV4-1,TRBJ2-2,-,-,CASQETMNTGELFF,TGCGCCAGCCAGGAAACTATGAACACCGGGGAGCTGTTTTTT
TRBV3-1,TRBJ2-6,few,-,CASSLAQGSAGANVLTF,TGTGCCAGCAGCCTCGCACAGGGTTCAGCTGGGGCCAACGTCCTGACTTTC
TRBV29-1,TRBJ2-3,few,TRBD2,CSVRLAGGPDTQYF,TGCAGCGTGAGACTAGCGGGGGGTCCGGATACGCAGTATTTT
TRBV25-1,TRBJ2-2,many,TRBD1,CASSRTGDTGELFF,TGTGCCAGCAGCAGAACAGGGGACACCGGGGAGCTGTTTTTT
TRBV15,TRBJ1-5,many,TRBD1,CATSGTGSRQPQHF,TGTGCCACCAGCGGGACAGGGTCGCGTCAGCCCCAGCATTTT
TRBV6-4,TRBJ2-2,many,-,CASSRDFSSGELFF,TGTGCCAGCAGTCGGGACTTTAGTTCCGGGGAGCTGTTTTTT
TRBV23-1,TRBJ1-5,-,-,CASSQSRTDEQPQHF,TGCGCCAGCAGTCAATCCCGGACGGACGAACAGCCCCAGCATTTT